These 5 T cell receptor beta chains came from one sample sequenced in a study of blood T cell repertoires in COVID-19. Repertoires were generated with immunoSEQ multiplex PCR, while TCRdb's copy carries only in-frame clones and drops some. The repertoire holds 62,000 or so clones, with around nine tenths as singletons. Sequencing was done on a sample of peripheral blood. All receptors come from a human donor in a cohort sampled during active COVID-19.

The chain has TRBV19 and TRBJ1-2; 8 bases align to TRBD1. CDR3 size: 14 residues. J was trimmed by 7 bases and V by 6 bases; bases with no gene match: 10. Per the germline V gene, CDR1 is LNHDA and CDR2 is SQIVND (reference sequence). The CDR3 loop is CASRGWGQDPGYTF. CDR3 DNA sequence: TGTGCCAGTAGAGGATGGGGACAGGATCCTGGCTACACCTTC. The full variable domain, rest sourced from reference TRBV19 and TRBJ1-2, is DGGITQSPKYLFRKEGQNVTLSCEQNLNHDAMYWYRQDPGQGLRLIYYSQIVNDFQKGDIAEGYSVSREKKESFPLTVTSAQKNPTAFYLCASRGWGQDPGYTFGSGTRLTVV.

The rearrangement uses TRBV10-1 and TRBJ2-2; possible D gene TRBD2, 6 bases. The CDR3 totals 15 residues. Trimming took 2 bases from V and 9 from J, leaving 16 bases between them. Germline-derived CDR1 and CDR2 are WNHNN and SYGVQD (reference sequence). The CDR3 sequence: CASSETGAGSRELFF. The CDR3 nucleotides read TGCGCCAGCAGTGAGACCGGCGCCGGGAGCAGGGAGCTGTTTTTT.

This chain uses TRBV27 with TRBJ1-1, with 7 positions matching TRBD1. V trimming: 1 base; J trimming: 3 bases; junction bases outside the gene matches: 11. CDR3 size: 17 residues. Germline CDR1 reads MNHEY; CDR2 reads SMNVEV (reference sequence). The chain's CDR3 is CASSLLGRGSDHTEAFF. DNA of the CDR3: TGTGCCAGCAGTTTATTAGGCAGGGGGTCGGACCACACTGAAGCTTTCTTT.

The rearrangement joins TRBV19 to TRBJ2-3; possibly TRBD1 for D (8 bases). The V end lost 1 base, the J end lost 1 base, and 15 bases lay between the germline ends. The CDR3 is 17 residues long. Germline V gene lookup returns CDR1 LNHDA and CDR2 SQIVND (reference sequence). CDR3 coding DNA: TGTGCCAGTAGTATAGGTTGGGGGGGACAGGGCACAGATACGCAGTATTTT. Protein sequence: CASSIGWGGQGTDTQYF.

V gene TRBV28 combines with J gene TRBJ2-7, with 8 bases lining up with TRBD2. Germline loops: CDR1 MDHEN, CDR2 SYDVKM. The CDR3 runs to 20 residues. V lost 1 base, J lost 1 base, and 18 bases stayed unmatched. The DNA of the CDR3 is TGTGCCAGCAGTTTATCTTCTCCGGGACTAGGGCTAGTATGGTCCTACGAGCAGTACTTC. It yields the protein CASSLSSPGLGLVWSYEQYF.